The rows below give T cell receptor beta chains drawn from one sample of a study of identical twins. TCRdb analysed the 5' RACE reads with MiXCR anew, one entry per CDR3 protein. The top ten clones hold around 0.5% of a sample with some 570,000 distinct CDR3 sequences, about 20% of them seen once. This same sample was also part of a study on yellow fever vaccine responses in identical twins.

The material sequenced was CD4+ T cells sorted from blood. The receptors originated from a woman aged 18-35 years in good health. The CDR3 runs from the conserved cysteine through the conserved F or W. The D gene is left open where the match is weak. Clone size is not always given. Where it is, it says once, few, many or a class for expanded clones.

d_call: -; v_call: TRBV5-1; j_call: TRBJ2-4; clone_size: many; cdr3_aa: CASSWDSRNIQYF; cdr3_nt: TGCGCCAGCAGCTGGGACTCCCGCAACATTCAGTACTTC
d_call: TRBD2; v_call: TRBV2; j_call: TRBJ2-2; clone_size: few; cdr3_aa: CASRGLAGVSGELFF; cdr3_nt: TGTGCCAGCAGGGGACTAGCGGGAGTGTCCGGGGAGCTGTTTTTT
d_call: -; v_call: TRBV25-1; j_call: TRBJ1-1; clone_size: few; cdr3_aa: CASSEYNRVTEAFF; cdr3_nt: TGTGCCAGCAGTGAATATAACAGGGTGACTGAAGCTTTCTTT
d_call: TRBD2; v_call: TRBV5-6; j_call: TRBJ2-2; clone_size: -; cdr3_aa: CASSFRTSGGGELFF; cdr3_nt: TGTGCCAGCAGTTTCCGGACTAGCGGCGGCGGGGAGCTGTTTTTT
d_call: -; v_call: TRBV3-1; j_call: TRBJ2-1; clone_size: -; cdr3_aa: CASSQVEGNEQFF; cdr3_nt: TGTGCCAGCAGCCAAGTTGAGGGGAATGAGCAGTTCTTC
d_call: -; v_call: TRBV7-2; j_call: TRBJ2-2; clone_size: few; cdr3_aa: CASSLGLVGAGELFF; cdr3_nt: TGTGCCAGCAGCTTGGGGTTAGTGGGCGCCGGGGAGCTGTTTTTT
d_call: -; v_call: TRBV7-2; j_call: TRBJ1-3; clone_size: -; cdr3_aa: CASTRWSGNTIYF; cdr3_nt: TGTGCCAGCACCCGATGGTCTGGAAACACCATATATTTT
d_call: -; v_call: TRBV12-3/TRBV12-4; j_call: TRBJ2-7; clone_size: many; cdr3_aa: CASSLGEGYEQYF; cdr3_nt: TGTGCCAGCAGTTTAGGGGAAGGCTACGAGCAGTACTTC
d_call: TRBD2; v_call: TRBV12-3/TRBV12-4; j_call: TRBJ2-1; clone_size: -; cdr3_aa: CASSRLAGGGVF; cdr3_nt: TGTGCCAGCAGTCGACTAGCGGGAGGTGGTGTCTTC
d_call: -; v_call: TRBV4-1; j_call: TRBJ2-1; clone_size: few; cdr3_aa: CASSQRDTYNEQFF; cdr3_nt: TGCGCCAGCAGCCAAAGGGACACGTACAATGAGCAGTTCTTC
d_call: TRBD1; v_call: TRBV4-2; j_call: TRBJ2-5; clone_size: -; cdr3_aa: CASSQTGTGGRETQYF; cdr3_nt: TGTGCCAGCAGCCAAACCGGGACAGGGGGGAGGGAGACCCAGTACTTC
d_call: -; v_call: TRBV10-3; j_call: TRBJ2-3; clone_size: -; cdr3_aa: CAISEGLSATDTQYF; cdr3_nt: TGTGCCATCAGTGAAGGCCTTAGTGCAACAGATACGCAGTATTTT
d_call: TRBD2; v_call: TRBV6-2/TRBV6-3; j_call: TRBJ2-1; clone_size: -; cdr3_aa: CATGTGTSGIYNEQFF; cdr3_nt: TGTGCCACCGGCACCGGGACTAGCGGGATATACAATGAGCAGTTCTTC
d_call: -; v_call: TRBV10-3; j_call: TRBJ2-2; clone_size: -; cdr3_aa: CAISEQAENTGELFF; cdr3_nt: TGTGCCATCAGTGAACAAGCGGAGAACACCGGGGAGCTGTTTTTT
d_call: TRBD1; v_call: TRBV7-9; j_call: TRBJ2-3; clone_size: -; cdr3_aa: CASSLAGTVNTDTQYF; cdr3_nt: TGTGCCAGCAGCTTAGCCGGGACAGTCAACACAGATACGCAGTATTTT
d_call: -; v_call: TRBV5-1; j_call: TRBJ2-2; clone_size: -; cdr3_aa: CASSLAGVIGELFF; cdr3_nt: TGCGCCAGCAGCTTGGCGGGAGTAATCGGGGAGCTGTTTTTT
d_call: TRBD2; v_call: TRBV5-1; j_call: TRBJ2-4; clone_size: -; cdr3_aa: CASSLAIASGRDIQYF; cdr3_nt: TGCGCCAGCAGCTTGGCCATAGCTAGCGGGAGAGACATTCAGTACTTC
d_call: TRBD1; v_call: TRBV16; j_call: TRBJ1-5; clone_size: few; cdr3_aa: CASSPQGENQPQHF; cdr3_nt: TGTGCCAGCAGCCCGCAGGGGGAGAATCAGCCCCAGCATTTT
d_call: -; v_call: TRBV29-1; j_call: TRBJ2-1; clone_size: -; cdr3_aa: CSVVGGLSYNEQFF; cdr3_nt: TGCAGCGTAGTTGGAGGGTTGTCCTACAATGAGCAGTTCTTC
d_call: -; v_call: TRBV20-1; j_call: TRBJ2-1; clone_size: -; cdr3_aa: CSARSRSVNEQFF; cdr3_nt: TGCAGTGCTAGATCGAGGTCCGTCAATGAGCAGTTCTTC
d_call: -; v_call: TRBV4-1; j_call: TRBJ1-4; clone_size: few; cdr3_aa: CASSQGEEATNEKLFF; cdr3_nt: TGCGCCAGCAGCCAAGGGGAGGAGGCAACTAATGAAAAACTGTTTTTT
d_call: -; v_call: TRBV19; j_call: TRBJ2-2; clone_size: -; cdr3_aa: CASSPRQPNTGELFF; cdr3_nt: TGTGCCAGTAGCCCCCGGCAGCCCAACACCGGGGAGCTGTTTTTT
d_call: TRBD2; v_call: TRBV5-1; j_call: TRBJ2-1; clone_size: many; cdr3_aa: CASSLVAGVLNEQFF; cdr3_nt: TGCGCCAGCAGCTTGGTAGCGGGAGTCCTCAATGAGCAGTTCTTC
d_call: -; v_call: TRBV7-2; j_call: TRBJ2-2; clone_size: -; cdr3_aa: CASSPSGRGSTGELFF; cdr3_nt: TGTGCCAGCAGCCCCTCAGGGAGAGGAAGTACCGGGGAGCTGTTTTTT
d_call: TRBD1; v_call: TRBV3-1; j_call: TRBJ2-1; clone_size: once; cdr3_aa: CASSKETGGHNEQFF; cdr3_nt: TGTGCCAGCAGCAAGGAGACAGGGGGTCACAATGAGCAGTTCTTC
d_call: TRBD2; v_call: TRBV15; j_call: TRBJ2-1; clone_size: -; cdr3_aa: CATKSTSGAYNEQFF; cdr3_nt: TGTGCCACCAAATCTACTAGCGGGGCTTACAATGAGCAGTTCTTC
d_call: -; v_call: TRBV9; j_call: TRBJ2-2; clone_size: few; cdr3_aa: CASSVVSGSRKGGGELFF; cdr3_nt: TGTGCCAGCAGCGTAGTTTCAGGCTCGAGGAAAGGAGGCGGGGAGCTGTTTTTT
d_call: -; v_call: TRBV11-3; j_call: TRBJ2-5; clone_size: -; cdr3_aa: CASSQSEYQETQYF; cdr3_nt: TGTGCCAGCAGCCAATCAGAGTACCAAGAGACCCAGTACTTC
d_call: TRBD1; v_call: TRBV12-3/TRBV12-4; j_call: TRBJ1-4; clone_size: -; cdr3_aa: CASSPLDRVGEKLFF; cdr3_nt: TGTGCCAGCAGTCCTCTGGACAGGGTCGGTGAAAAACTGTTTTTT
d_call: TRBD1; v_call: TRBV5-6; j_call: TRBJ2-7; clone_size: -; cdr3_aa: CASSTMDRTYEQYF; cdr3_nt: TGTGCCAGCAGCACTATGGACAGGACCTACGAGCAGTACTTC
d_call: TRBD2; v_call: TRBV11-3; j_call: TRBJ2-1; clone_size: -; cdr3_aa: CASKKAGEGNEQFF; cdr3_nt: TGTGCCAGCAAAAAAGCGGGAGAGGGCAATGAGCAGTTCTTC
d_call: -; v_call: TRBV6-6; j_call: TRBJ1-1; clone_size: -; cdr3_aa: CASTRRVDTEAFF; cdr3_nt: TGTGCCAGCACAAGGAGGGTGGACACTGAAGCTTTCTTT
d_call: -; v_call: TRBV12-3/TRBV12-4; j_call: TRBJ1-5; clone_size: few; cdr3_aa: CASSLFQGPNSNQPQHF; cdr3_nt: TGTGCCAGCAGTTTATTCCAGGGACCTAATAGCAATCAGCCCCAGCATTTT
d_call: TRBD2; v_call: TRBV6-1; j_call: TRBJ2-1; clone_size: once; cdr3_aa: CASSDRGSGGSYNEQFF; cdr3_nt: TGTGCCAGCAGTGACCGCGGTAGCGGGGGTTCCTACAATGAGCAGTTCTTC
d_call: TRBD1; v_call: TRBV5-6; j_call: TRBJ2-1; clone_size: -; cdr3_aa: CASSSHRDRGYSYNEQFF; cdr3_nt: TGTGCCAGCAGCTCCCACCGGGACAGGGGATACTCCTACAATGAGCAGTTCTTC
d_call: -; v_call: TRBV10-3; j_call: TRBJ2-3; clone_size: -; cdr3_aa: CALRDLGTDTQYF; cdr3_nt: TGTGCACTAAGGGACCTGGGTACAGATACGCAGTATTTT
d_call: -; v_call: TRBV5-1; j_call: TRBJ2-1; clone_size: few; cdr3_aa: CASSFAREVDEQFF; cdr3_nt: TGCGCCAGCAGCTTCGCCCGGGAAGTCGATGAGCAGTTCTTC
d_call: TRBD1; v_call: TRBV20-1; j_call: TRBJ2-7; clone_size: few; cdr3_aa: CNPRTGATYEQYF; cdr3_nt: TGCAATCCCAGGACAGGAGCAACCTACGAGCAGTACTTC
d_call: -; v_call: TRBV18; j_call: TRBJ1-3; clone_size: -; cdr3_aa: CASSPQGITGNTIYF; cdr3_nt: TGTGCCAGCTCACCACAGGGGATCACTGGAAACACCATATATTTT
d_call: TRBD1; v_call: TRBV12-3/TRBV12-4; j_call: TRBJ1-4; clone_size: few; cdr3_aa: CASSLQGVGEKLFF; cdr3_nt: TGTGCCAGCAGTTTACAGGGGGTTGGTGAAAAACTGTTTTTT
d_call: TRBD1; v_call: TRBV20-1; j_call: TRBJ1-2; clone_size: -; cdr3_aa: CSAPGTENYGYTF; cdr3_nt: TGCAGTGCTCCCGGGACAGAGAACTATGGCTACACCTTC
d_call: -; v_call: TRBV12-3/TRBV12-4; j_call: TRBJ2-5; clone_size: few; cdr3_aa: CASKNWGERVVETQYF; cdr3_nt: TGTGCCAGCAAAAATTGGGGGGAGAGAGTTGTAGAGACCCAGTACTTC
d_call: -; v_call: TRBV12-3/TRBV12-4; j_call: TRBJ1-1; clone_size: -; cdr3_aa: CASRPRRPGMNTEAFF; cdr3_nt: TGTGCCAGCAGGCCAAGACGGCCGGGCATGAACACTGAAGCTTTCTTT
d_call: TRBD1; v_call: TRBV20-1; j_call: TRBJ1-2; clone_size: few; cdr3_aa: CSAPIPPGGSAKRYGYTF; cdr3_nt: TGCAGTGCCCCGATACCCCCAGGGGGCTCTGCTAAACGCTATGGCTACACCTTC
d_call: TRBD2; v_call: TRBV5-1; j_call: TRBJ2-5; clone_size: few; cdr3_aa: CASSLDWTRTETQYF; cdr3_nt: TGCGCCAGCAGCTTGGACTGGACTAGGACGGAGACCCAGTACTTC
d_call: -; v_call: TRBV5-6; j_call: TRBJ2-7; clone_size: many; cdr3_aa: CASSLYYEQYF; cdr3_nt: TGTGCCAGCAGCTTATACTACGAGCAGTACTTC
d_call: -; v_call: TRBV4-1; j_call: TRBJ2-1; clone_size: -; cdr3_aa: CASSQDSGHLSYNEQFF; cdr3_nt: TGCGCCAGCAGCCAAGACTCGGGACACCTCTCCTACAATGAGCAGTTCTTC
d_call: -; v_call: TRBV6-1; j_call: TRBJ2-1; clone_size: -; cdr3_aa: CASRDREVGNEQFF; cdr3_nt: TGTGCCAGCAGAGACAGGGAGGTTGGCAATGAGCAGTTCTTC
d_call: -; v_call: TRBV19; j_call: TRBJ1-6; clone_size: -; cdr3_aa: CASSIGGPGNSPLHF; cdr3_nt: TGTGCCAGTAGTATAGGAGGCCCGGGGAATTCACCCCTCCACTTT